Here is one TCR beta chain with its context. Its specificity is not known. The data derive from a study of T cells in localized non-small cell lung cancer. Notes on the study in general: In adjacent lung, a median about 52 of the top 100 tumor clones were found.

CDR1 and CDR2 from the germline V gene are MNHGY and SAAAGT. The CDR3 sequence is 15 residues long. V dropped 0 bases and J dropped 4 bases, with 9 bases sitting between them. Generated by immunoSEQ multiplex PCR, the TCRdb table keeps only in-frame clones and is missing some. The table records over 1,100 clones, approximately 30% of them present only once. The J gene is TRBJ1-4, the V gene TRBV6-8; D uncertain. The TCR sequence derives from a male donor aged 60 or older with stage II lung adenocarcinoma. The specimen was lung tumor tissue, collected before any cancer treatment. The CDR3 nucleotides are TGTGCCAGCAGTTACTCTAGCCCCTTTAATGAAAAACTGTTTTTT. Translated, it gives CASSYSSPFNEKLFF.